Presented here are 20 T cell receptor beta chains from one specimen sequenced in a study of T cell responses to AZD1222 COVID-19 vaccine. Sequencing used immunoSEQ multiplex PCR; TCRdb keeps in-frame clones, though not all of them. The sample gives under 150,000 clones, less than 90% of which show up once; 7.5% to 8% is in the top ten. This material consisted of peripheral blood, taken on day 0 of AZD1222 vaccination. Receptors were obtained from an adult in good health.

CDR3 sequence (DNA): TGTGCCACCAGTGCCGCAAGGGGCGTGAATGAGCAGTTCTTC. This codes for CATSAARGVNEQFF. The rearrangement joins TRBV24-1 to TRBJ2-1, with a weak D call TRBD1 (5 bases). Per the germline V gene, CDR1 is KGHDR and CDR2 is SFDVKD. The CDR3 is 14 residues long. The V gene lost 5 bases and the J gene lost 7 bases, with 14 bases spanning the gap.

V gene TRBV30 combines with J gene TRBJ2-3; the D is unclear. The V end was cut by 0 bases, the J end by 0 bases, with 7 bases between. The CDR3 loop spans 14 amino acids. Germline-derived CDR1 and CDR2 are GTSNPN and SVGIG (reference sequence). This chain's CDR3 is CAWSVLVSTDTQYF. In DNA, the CDR3 is TGTGCCTGGAGTGTACTTGTCAGCACAGATACGCAGTATTTT. Supplemented by reference TRBV30 and TRBJ2-3, the full variable domain reads SQTIHQWPATLVQPVGSPLSLECTVEGTSNPNLYWYRQAAGRGLQLLFYSVGIGQISSEVPQNLSASRPQDRQFILSSKKLLLSDSGFYLCAWSVLVSTDTQYFGPGTRLTVL.

The rearrangement links TRBV7-2 to TRBJ2-3; D assignment may be TRBD1 or TRBD2 (5 bases each). V was shortened by 0 bases and J by 5 bases, with 12 bases between the two germline ends. The CDR3 runs 15 residues. The V gene's germline CDR1 is SGHTA and CDR2 FQGNSA. CDR3 coding DNA: TGTGCCAGCAGCTTAGCGGGGGAGCGCTTAGATACGCAGTATTTT. Its protein is CASSLAGERLDTQYF. Combining the CDR3 with reference TRBV7-2 and TRBJ2-3 gives the whole variable domain GAGVSQSPSNKVTEKGKDVELRCDPISGHTALYWYRQSLGQGLEFLIYFQGNSAPDKSGLPSDRFSAERTGGSVSTLTIQRTQQEDSAVYLCASSLAGERLDTQYFGPGTRLTVL.

The V call is TRBV13, the J call TRBJ1-2; TRBD1 agrees at 10 bases. The ends lost 5 bases at V and 5 bases at J; junction bases unmatched: 14. The germline V gene has CDR1 PRHDT and CDR2 FYEKMQ (reference sequence). This CDR3 comprises 17 residues. Here the CDR3 DNA reads TGTGCCAGCAGCCTCCGGGACAGGGGAGTTAACGGGTATGGCTACACCTTC. Translating gives CASSLRDRGVNGYGYTF.

The chain employs TRBV6-5 and TRBJ2-3; 8 bases are shared with TRBD2. J lost 1 base, V lost 5 bases, and 5 bases had no gene match. This CDR3 comprises 15 residues. Germline-derived CDR1 and CDR2 are MNHEY and SVGAGI. CDR3 protein: CASSPAGGRTDTQYF. The CDR3 coding sequence is TGTGCCAGCAGTCCCGCGGGGGGCCGCACAGATACGCAGTATTTT.

The genes are TRBV27 and TRBJ1-2; perhaps TRBD1 as D (5 bases). The CDR3 covers 15 residues. Germline lookup yields CDR1 MNHEY and CDR2 SMNVEV (reference sequence). Deletions cut 5 bases from V and 5 bases from J, with 18 bases between. The CDR3 DNA reads TGTGCCAGCAGTCTCCATCGCGGGACGGTATATGGCTACACCTTC. This sequence encodes CASSLHRGTVYGYTF.

V is TRBV4-1 and J is TRBJ1-3, with D possibly matching TRBD1 (6 bases). Germline CDR1 is MGHRA and CDR2 is YSYEKL. V shed 1 base and J shed 0 bases, with 16 bases lying between them. The CDR3 has 18 amino acids. CDR3 region: CASSQAPPGTTSGNTIYF. DNA of the CDR3: TGCGCCAGCAGCCAAGCTCCCCCCGGGACAACCTCTGGAAACACCATATATTTT.

The V and J genes are TRBV2 and TRBJ1-6; D might be TRBD1 (5 bases). Trimming took 10 bases from V and 5 from J, leaving 21 bases between them. The CDR3 sequence is 16 residues long. Germline V CDR1 and CDR2: SNHLY, FYNNEI. Written as DNA, the CDR3 is TGTGCCACCCAGACTCTCCAGGGAGTAAATAATTCACCCCTCCACTTT. Its protein is CATQTLQGVNNSPLHF.

This rearrangement joins TRBV11-3 to TRBJ2-2; TRBD2 is a possible D gene (6 bases). V was trimmed by 8 bases and J by 5 bases, leaving 15 bases between them. There are 14 residues in the CDR3. Germline values: CDR1 SGHNT, CDR2 YENEEA. The CDR3 region has the DNA TGTGCCAGCGGGACGGAGGGCGGTACCGGGGAGCTGTTTTTT. Translated: CASGTEGGTGELFF.

J is TRBJ1-3 and V is TRBV29-1; weak D call: TRBD1 (6 bases). There are 17 residues in the CDR3. Trimming stripped 7 bases from V and 0 bases from J, with 22 bases between. The germline V gene encodes CDR1 SQVTM and CDR2 ANQGSEA. This CDR3 reads CSALRGQPHFSGNTIYF. In DNA form, the CDR3 reads TGCAGCGCCCTGAGAGGACAGCCCCATTTCTCTGGAAACACCATATATTTT.

The chain joins TRBV11-2 to TRBJ2-5; TRBD1 or TRBD2 may be the D gene (7 bases each). This CDR3 is built from 16 residues. The germline V gene encodes CDR1 SGHAT and CDR2 FQNNGV. The germline V and J ends were trimmed by 4 bases and 5 bases, with 20 bases remaining between them. The CDR3 DNA reads as TGTGCCAGCAGCTATTCTATTACAGGGGAGGGGGAGACCCAGTACTTC. Translated: CASSYSITGEGETQYF. The entire variable domain, with the rest obtained from reference TRBV11-2 and TRBJ2-5, is as follows: EAGVAQSPRYKIIEKRQSVAFWCNPISGHATLYWYQQILGQGPKLLIQFQNNGVVDDSQLPKDRFSAERLKGVDSTLKIQPAKLEDSAVYLCASSYSITGEGETQYFGPGTRLLVL.

The chain is built from TRBV2 and TRBJ1-1; TRBD1 matches 7 bases. CDR3 length: 15 residues. V was clipped by 3 bases and J by 0 bases; unmatched bases: 4. Germline values: CDR1 SNHLY, CDR2 FYNNEI. CDR3 coding DNA: TGTGCCAGCAGTGATACGGGACAGATGAACACTGAAGCTTTCTTT. It is translated as CASSDTGQMNTEAFF.

The J gene is TRBJ2-5, the V gene TRBV7-9, with D possibly matching TRBD1 (6 bases). The CDR3 totals 13 residues. The V gene lost 6 bases and the J gene lost 1 base, with 9 bases spanning the gap. Per germline, CDR1 SEHNR and CDR2 FQNEAQ (reference sequence). The DNA of the CDR3 is TGTGCCAGCAGTAGGACAGTCCAAGAGACCCAGTACTTC. It is translated as CASSRTVQETQYF.

The chain recombines TRBV7-9 with TRBJ1-2; unclear D gene. The germline CDR1 and CDR2 sequences are SEHNR and FQNEAQ (reference sequence). CDR3 length: 16 amino acids. The V and J ends lost 0 bases and 2 bases respectively, with 13 bases between them. This chain's CDR3 is CASSLAPGMNNYGYTF. In nucleotides, the CDR3 is TGTGCCAGCAGCTTAGCTCCGGGGATGAACAACTATGGCTACACCTTC.

The gene calls are TRBV6-5 and TRBJ2-1, with D possibly matching TRBD2 (5 bases). Per germline, CDR1 MNHEY and CDR2 SVGAGI. The ends were cut back, 10 bases at V and 5 bases at J, with 15 bases in the middle. The CDR3 length is 13 residues. The CDR3 here is CATRGAVNNEQFF. CDR3 nucleotide sequence: TGTGCCACCCGGGGAGCGGTTAACAATGAGCAGTTCTTC.

This chain links TRBV7-9 with TRBJ1-2, with 9 bases aligning to TRBD1. The V gene's germline CDR1 is SEHNR and CDR2 FQNEAQ (reference sequence). The junction had 3 bases not matched to a gene; V was cut back by 1 base and J by 3 bases. The CDR3 spans 15 residues. CDR3: CASSLGTGDYYGYTF. CDR3 nucleotide sequence: TGTGCCAGCAGCTTAGGGACAGGGGACTACTATGGCTACACCTTC.

The rearrangement joins TRBV28 to TRBJ1-2, with D unclear. Germline V gene sequence: CDR1 MDHEN, CDR2 SYDVKM. The CDR3 length is 10 residues. Between the trimmed V and J ends, which lost 9 bases and 6 bases, there was a span of 8 bases. CDR3 sequence reads: CASMGDGYTF. The CDR3, as DNA: TGTGCCAGTATGGGCGATGGCTACACCTTC.

The rearrangement joins TRBV27 to TRBJ2-1; TRBD2 agrees at 10 bases. Germline V CDR1 and CDR2: MNHEY, SMNVEV (reference sequence). The CDR3 is 18 amino acids. J gave up 2 bases and V 6 bases, and 13 bases lay outside the gene matches. The DNA for the CDR3 is TGTGCCAGCAGAGGGACCTCAGCGGGAGGGGGCCCCTACAATGAGCAGTTCTTC. Protein sequence: CASRGTSAGGGPYNEQFF.

This chain connects TRBV29-1 to TRBJ2-4; D is ambiguous. The germline V gene encodes CDR1 SQVTM and CDR2 ANQGSEA. V was clipped by 4 bases and J by 5 bases, with 12 bases between them. The CDR3 spans 13 residues. The CDR3 DNA reads TGCAGCGTTGTTATGCCCCGCGAAAACATTCAGTACTTC. Translating gives CSVVMPRENIQYF.

The chain is built from TRBV5-1 and TRBJ1-1; D is uncertain. Trimming cost V 6 bases and J 4 bases, with 7 bases left between them. Germline CDR1 SGHRS, CDR2 YFSETQ. CDR3 length equals 11 residues. In DNA, the CDR3 is TGCGCCAGCACCTCCGGCACTGAAGCTTTCTTT. This sequence encodes CASTSGTEAFF.